Listed below are T cell receptor beta chains from one sample, sequenced in a study of blood T cells in healthy people across ages. TCRdb re-derived calls from the 5' RACE reads in MiXCR, one entry per CDR3 protein. Of about 970,000 distinct CDR3 sequences in the sample, about 53% were seen once. Sequenced material: blood. The receptors here all came from a woman aged 55-70 years in good health. CDR3s include the opening cysteine and the closing phenylalanine or tryptophan. D genes are given only for firm matches. Size tells how often a clone was seen (once, few, many) or the class of an expanded clone, and some rows leave it out.

>.|TRBD1|TRBJ2-5|TRBV29-1
TGCAGCGTTGAAGGAGGGGGCAGAGGAGCGAAAAGAGAGACCCAGTACTTC
CSVEGGGRGAKRETQYF
>few|.|TRBJ2-5|TRBV4-1
TGCGCCAGCAGCCAGTGGCTAGAAGAGACCCAGTACTTC
CASSQWLEETQYF
>.|.|TRBJ2-7|TRBV20-1
TGCAGTGCCGTTAAGGGCAGGGTTCTCTACGAGCAGTACTTC
CSAVKGRVLYEQYF
>.|TRBD2|TRBJ2-1|TRBV7-8
TGTGCCAGCAGCCCCCAGGGGACTAGCGTCGGCAATGAGCAGTTCTTC
CASSPQGTSVGNEQFF
>.|.|TRBJ1-1|TRBV12-3/TRBV12-4
TGTGCCAGCAGCCATACAGGAGATGAAGCTTTCTTT
CASSHTGDEAFF
>few|TRBD1|TRBJ2-7|TRBV7-2
TGTGCCAGCAGCCCCGACAGGGGGCAAGAGCAGTACTTC
CASSPDRGQEQYF
>few|TRBD1|TRBJ2-7|TRBV27
TGTGCCAGCAGTTTATCGACAGGGGGTCTCTACGAGCAGTACTTC
CASSLSTGGLYEQYF
>.|.|TRBJ1-1|TRBV6-1
TGTGCCAGCAGTGAAGAGGGGTGGACTGAAGCTTTCTTT
CASSEEGWTEAFF
>.|TRBD1|TRBJ2-7|TRBV10-3
TGTGCCATCAGGGGGGACAGGGAGGGCGAGCAGTACTTC
CAIRGDREGEQYF
>.|TRBD1|TRBJ1-6|TRBV29-1
TGCAGCGTACACCGGGACAGGGAAGTCACTAGTAATTCACCCCTCCACTTT
CSVHRDREVTSNSPLHF
>.|.|TRBJ1-5|TRBV12-3/TRBV12-4
TGTGCCAGCAGATCACAGGGAAGTAGCAATCAGCCCCAGCATTTT
CASRSQGSSNQPQHF
>.|.|TRBJ1-6|TRBV28
TGTGCCAGCAGTAGAACAGGGCTGGGAGATTCACCCCTCCACTTT
CASSRTGLGDSPLHF
>.|TRBD2|TRBJ2-7|TRBV7-2
TGTGCCAGCAGCCCGCGGACTAGTGCAACATACGAGCAGTACTTC
CASSPRTSATYEQYF
>few|.|TRBJ1-2|TRBV29-1
TGCAGCGTTGTCCCCGGACTCGCCTTCTATGGCTACACCTTC
CSVVPGLAFYGYTF
>.|TRBD1|TRBJ1-2|TRBV28
TGTGCCAGCCGACAGGGATTGAGCTATGGCTACACCTTC
CASRQGLSYGYTF
>.|.|TRBJ2-1|TRBV5-6
TGTGCCAGCAGCTTGGTGGGGGAGCCCTACAATGAGCAGTTCTTC
CASSLVGEPYNEQFF
>few|.|TRBJ1-1|TRBV28
TGTGCCACGATCAGGACGAGGAACACTGAAGCTTTCTTT
CATIRTRNTEAFF
>.|.|TRBJ1-1|TRBV27
TGTGCCAGCAGTTTAATCCGCCCATTGAACACTGAAGCTTTCTTT
CASSLIRPLNTEAFF
>few|TRBD2|TRBJ2-5|TRBV12-3/TRBV12-4
TGTGCCAGCAGTTTCGGGGGGGTGAGGGAGACCCAGTACTTC
CASSFGGVRETQYF
>.|.|TRBJ1-1|TRBV7-9
TGTGCCAGCAGCTCAAACGAATGGGCCCACGGTAACACTGAAGCTTTCTTT
CASSSNEWAHGNTEAFF
>few|TRBD2|TRBJ2-7|TRBV11-2
TGTGCCAGCAGCACCCGAACTAGCGGCTACGAGCAGTACTTC
CASSTRTSGYEQYF
>.|.|TRBJ2-3|TRBV6-5
TGTGCCAGCAAACAGGGTAGGGGCACAGATACGCAGTATTTT
CASKQGRGTDTQYF
>.|.|TRBJ2-5|TRBV20-1
TGCAGTGCTAGAGATCCGGGGGTAGTTGAGACCCAGTACTTC
CSARDPGVVETQYF
>.|.|TRBJ1-2|TRBV5-1
TGCGCCAGCAGTCCCGTTGGTGGAGACTATGGCTACACCTTC
CASSPVGGDYGYTF
>few|TRBD1|TRBJ2-3|TRBV7-6
TGTGCCAGCAGCCCCGGGACAGACACAGATACGCAGTATTTT
CASSPGTDTDTQYF
>few|.|TRBJ2-1|TRBV11-1
TGTGCCAGCAGCTTAGGTCCTGGTGGGAGTAAGTTGGGGAATGAGCAGTTCTTC
CASSLGPGGSKLGNEQFF
>.|TRBD2|TRBJ2-3|TRBV11-2
TGTGCCAGCAGCCAGGTCGGGCGGGAGACGACAGATACGCAGTATTTT
CASSQVGRETTDTQYF
>.|TRBD1|TRBJ2-1|TRBV7-9
TGTGCCAGCAGCTTAGCTCCCGGGACAGGAGACCACAATGAGCAGTTCTTC
CASSLAPGTGDHNEQFF
>.|.|TRBJ1-2|TRBV7-9
TGTGCCAGCAGCTTCCCCGGGGAGTTTGGCTACACCTTC
CASSFPGEFGYTF
>few|.|TRBJ2-3|TRBV28
TGTGCCAGCAGTTCGGGAGTAGGACGGGCTACGCAGTATTTT
CASSSGVGRATQYF
>few|.|TRBJ2-7|TRBV28
TGTGCCAGCAGACCCTTCACGACAGAGTACGAGCAGTACTTC
CASRPFTTEYEQYF
>.|TRBD1|TRBJ1-5|TRBV20-1
TGCAGTGCTAGAGATAGGAGAGCAGGGGGCCAGCCCCAGCATTTT
CSARDRRAGGQPQHF
>few|.|TRBJ2-7|TRBV25-1
TGTGCCAGCAGTGATGTGTACGGGGGCTCCTACGAGCAGTACTTC
CASSDVYGGSYEQYF
>.|TRBD1|TRBJ1-1|TRBV20-1
TGCAGTGCTACCGGGACAGGGGTTGTACGACTCTTGGAAACTGAAGCTTTCTTT
CSATGTGVVRLLETEAFF
>.|TRBD2|TRBJ2-3|TRBV7-2
TGTGCCAGCAGCCCCCGTCTCGCGGGAGTGGGCCCAGATACGCAGTATTTT
CASSPRLAGVGPDTQYF
>once|.|TRBJ2-5|TRBV6-2/TRBV6-3
TGTGCCAGCAGTCCCACCCCAGGCGGGGAGACCCAGTACTTC
CASSPTPGGETQYF
>.|.|TRBJ2-3|TRBV7-2
TGTGCCAGCAGCCCCCAGTCGGGGGCAGCCACAGATACGCAGTATTTT
CASSPQSGAATDTQYF
>once|.|TRBJ2-1|TRBV20-1
TGCAGTGGACGATCGGGGGCAGCGGGGACCCAGTTCTTC
CSGRSGAAGTQFF
>.|TRBD2|TRBJ2-5|TRBV7-2
TGTGCCAGCAGCATCCTCGGGGACCTAGCGGGAAGGCAGACCCAGTACTTC
CASSILGDLAGRQTQYF
>.|TRBD1|TRBJ1-6|TRBV4-2
TGTGCCAGCAGAAGGGACAGAGATAATTCACCCCTCCACTTT
CASRRDRDNSPLHF
>.|.|TRBJ2-1|TRBV6-5
TGTGCCAGCAGGAGCGGCGGGAAAGGTAATGAGCAGTTCTTC
CASRSGGKGNEQFF
>.|TRBD2|TRBJ2-3|TRBV15
TGTGCCACCAGCAGGGAGGGACTAGCGAGTAACACAGATACGCAGTATTTT
CATSREGLASNTDTQYF
>few|.|TRBJ2-6|TRBV12-3/TRBV12-4
TGTGCCAGCAGCGGACGGCGCTCTGGGGCCAACGTCCTGACTTTC
CASSGRRSGANVLTF
>.|.|TRBJ2-7|TRBV28
TGTGCCAGCAGAAGGGGGGAGACGGGGCCCTACGAGCAGTACTTC
CASRRGETGPYEQYF
>.|.|TRBJ2-7|TRBV5-1
TGCGCCAGCAGCTTGGCCCCGGGAGCTTCCTACGAGCAGTACTTC
CASSLAPGASYEQYF
>.|.|TRBJ2-7|TRBV24-1
TGTGCCACCAGTGCCCCCGGGTCCTCCTACGAGCAGTACTTC
CATSAPGSSYEQYF